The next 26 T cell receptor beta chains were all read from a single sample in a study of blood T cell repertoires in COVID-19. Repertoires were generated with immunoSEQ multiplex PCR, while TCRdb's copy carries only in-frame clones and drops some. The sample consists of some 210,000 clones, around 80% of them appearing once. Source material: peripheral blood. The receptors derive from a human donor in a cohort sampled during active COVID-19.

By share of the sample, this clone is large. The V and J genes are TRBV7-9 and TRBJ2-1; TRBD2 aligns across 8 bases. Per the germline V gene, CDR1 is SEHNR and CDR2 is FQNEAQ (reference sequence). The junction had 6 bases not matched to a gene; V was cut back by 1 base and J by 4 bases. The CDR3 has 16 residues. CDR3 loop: CASSLVRTSNYNEQFF. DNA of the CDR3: TGTGCCAGCAGCTTAGTAAGGACTAGCAATTACAATGAGCAGTTCTTC.

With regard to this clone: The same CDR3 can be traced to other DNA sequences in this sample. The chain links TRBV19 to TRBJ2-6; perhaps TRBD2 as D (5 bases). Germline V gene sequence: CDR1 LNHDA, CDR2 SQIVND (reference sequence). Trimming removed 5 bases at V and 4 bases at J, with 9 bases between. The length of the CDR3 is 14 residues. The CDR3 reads CASSEGSGANVLTF. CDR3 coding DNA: TGTGCCAGTAGTGAGGGTTCGGGGGCCAACGTCCTGACTTTC.

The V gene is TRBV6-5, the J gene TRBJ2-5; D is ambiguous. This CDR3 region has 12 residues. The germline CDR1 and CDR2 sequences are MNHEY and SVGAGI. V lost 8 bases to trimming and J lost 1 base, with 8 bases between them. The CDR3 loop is CASRVRQETQYF. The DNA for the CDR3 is TGTGCCAGCCGGGTCCGCCAAGAGACCCAGTACTTC.

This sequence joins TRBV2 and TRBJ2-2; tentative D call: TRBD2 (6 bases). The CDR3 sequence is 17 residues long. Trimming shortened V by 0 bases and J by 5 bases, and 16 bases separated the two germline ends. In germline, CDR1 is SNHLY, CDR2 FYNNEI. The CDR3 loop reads CASSEASGGLRTGELFF. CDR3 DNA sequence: TGTGCCAGCAGTGAAGCGTCCGGGGGACTTAGGACCGGGGAGCTGTTTTTT.

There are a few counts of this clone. DNA for the CDR3: TGTGCCAGCGGTAGCGGGGATGGTTTAACTGAGCAGTTCTTC. This codes for CASGSGDGLTEQFF. This sequence joins TRBV6-6 and TRBJ2-1, with 8 bases fitting TRBD2. The CDR3 extends over 14 amino acids. The germline CDR1 and CDR2 sequences are MNHNY and SVGAGI (reference sequence). The junction had 12 bases not matched to a gene; V was cut back by 8 bases and J by 9 bases.

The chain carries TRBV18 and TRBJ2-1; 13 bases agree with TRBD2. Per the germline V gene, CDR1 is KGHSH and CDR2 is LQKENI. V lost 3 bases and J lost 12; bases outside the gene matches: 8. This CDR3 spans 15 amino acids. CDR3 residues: CASSPELAGGPRQFF. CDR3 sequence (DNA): TGTGCCAGCTCACCCGAACTAGCGGGGGGGCCCAGGCAGTTCTTC.

The CDR3 sequence is CASSEAAGLGNTEAFF. Here the CDR3 DNA reads TGTGCCAGCAGTGAAGCGGCAGGGCTCGGGAACACTGAAGCTTTCTTT. The chain joins TRBV6-1 to TRBJ1-1; possibly TRBD1 for D (5 bases). The CDR3 runs to 16 residues. V was clipped by 0 bases and J by 1 base, with 12 bases between them. The germline V gene has CDR1 MNHNS and CDR2 SASEGT.

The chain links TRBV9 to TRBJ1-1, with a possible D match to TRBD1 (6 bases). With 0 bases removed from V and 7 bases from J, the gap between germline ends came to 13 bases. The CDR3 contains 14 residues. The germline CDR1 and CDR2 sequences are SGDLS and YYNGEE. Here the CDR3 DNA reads TGTGCCAGCAGCGTAGTAAGGGGGAGGGGTGAAGCTTTCTTT. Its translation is CASSVVRGRGEAFF.

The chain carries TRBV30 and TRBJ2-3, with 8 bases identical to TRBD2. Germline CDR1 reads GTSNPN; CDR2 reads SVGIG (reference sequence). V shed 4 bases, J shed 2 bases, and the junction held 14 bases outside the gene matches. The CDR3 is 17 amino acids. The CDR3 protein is CAWNRGWRGAVTDTQYF. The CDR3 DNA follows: TGTGCCTGGAATCGAGGTTGGCGGGGGGCGGTCACAGATACGCAGTATTTT.

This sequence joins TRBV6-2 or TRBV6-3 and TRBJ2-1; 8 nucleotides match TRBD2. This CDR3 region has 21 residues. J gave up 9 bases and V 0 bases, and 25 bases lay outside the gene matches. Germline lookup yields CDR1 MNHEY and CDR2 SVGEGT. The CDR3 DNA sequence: TGTGCCAGCAGTTACTCGACCCTCCAGCGTAGATCGCGGGGGGCATTCGGTGAGCAGTTCTTC. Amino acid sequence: CASSYSTLQRRSRGAFGEQFF.

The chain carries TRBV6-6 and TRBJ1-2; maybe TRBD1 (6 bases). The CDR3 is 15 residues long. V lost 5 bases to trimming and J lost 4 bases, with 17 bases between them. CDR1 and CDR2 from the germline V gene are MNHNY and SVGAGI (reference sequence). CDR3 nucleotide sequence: TGTGCCAGCAGTCCTCGGTTAGCCAGGGGCTATGGCTACACCTTC. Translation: CASSPRLARGYGYTF.

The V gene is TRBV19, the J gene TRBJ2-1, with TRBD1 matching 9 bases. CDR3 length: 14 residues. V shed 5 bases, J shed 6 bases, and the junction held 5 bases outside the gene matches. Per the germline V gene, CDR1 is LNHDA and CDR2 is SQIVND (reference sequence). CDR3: CASSSGTGINEQFF. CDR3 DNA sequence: TGTGCCAGTAGTTCAGGGACAGGGATCAATGAGCAGTTCTTC.

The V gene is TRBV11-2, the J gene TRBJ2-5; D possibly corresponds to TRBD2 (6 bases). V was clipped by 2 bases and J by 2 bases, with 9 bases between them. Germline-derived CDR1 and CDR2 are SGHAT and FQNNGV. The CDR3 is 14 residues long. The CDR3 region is CASSLRRGQETQYF. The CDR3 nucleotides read TGTGCCAGCAGCTTAAGGAGGGGACAAGAGACCCAGTACTTC.

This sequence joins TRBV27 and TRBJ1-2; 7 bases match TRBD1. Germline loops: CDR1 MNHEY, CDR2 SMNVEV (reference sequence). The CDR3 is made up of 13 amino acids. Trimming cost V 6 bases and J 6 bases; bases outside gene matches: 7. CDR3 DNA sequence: TGTGCCAGCAGCAGAACAGGGGTTGATGGCTACACCTTC. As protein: CASSRTGVDGYTF.

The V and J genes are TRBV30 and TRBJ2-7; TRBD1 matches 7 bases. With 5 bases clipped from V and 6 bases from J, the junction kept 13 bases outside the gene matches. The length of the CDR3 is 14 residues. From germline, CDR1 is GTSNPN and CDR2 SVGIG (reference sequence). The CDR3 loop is CAWQTGFSFGEQYF. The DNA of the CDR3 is TGTGCCTGGCAGACAGGGTTTAGTTTCGGCGAGCAGTACTTC.

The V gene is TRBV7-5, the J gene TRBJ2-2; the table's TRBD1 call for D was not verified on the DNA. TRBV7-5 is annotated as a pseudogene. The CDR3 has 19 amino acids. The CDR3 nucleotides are TGTGCCAGAAGCCCGCGCTTGTTCGGGACAGGGGATTTCACCGGGGAGCTGTTTTTT. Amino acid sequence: CARSPRLFGTGDFTGELFF.

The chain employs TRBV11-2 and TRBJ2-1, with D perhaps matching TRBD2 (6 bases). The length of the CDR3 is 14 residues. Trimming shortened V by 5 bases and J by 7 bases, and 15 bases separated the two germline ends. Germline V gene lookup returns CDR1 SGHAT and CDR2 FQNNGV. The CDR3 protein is CASSPSTRLNEQFF. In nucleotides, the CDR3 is TGTGCCAGCAGCCCATCGACTAGGTTGAATGAGCAGTTCTTC.

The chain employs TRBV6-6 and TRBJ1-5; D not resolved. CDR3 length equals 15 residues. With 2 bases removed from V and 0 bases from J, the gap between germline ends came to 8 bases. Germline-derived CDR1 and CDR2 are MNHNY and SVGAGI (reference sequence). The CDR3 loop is CASSYVQNSNQPQHF. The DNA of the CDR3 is TGTGCCAGCAGTTACGTACAGAATAGCAATCAGCCCCAGCATTTT.

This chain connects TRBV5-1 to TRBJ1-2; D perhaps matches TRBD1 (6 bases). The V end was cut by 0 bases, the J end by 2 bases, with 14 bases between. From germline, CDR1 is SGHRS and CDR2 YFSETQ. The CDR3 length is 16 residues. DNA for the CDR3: TGCGCCAGCAGCTTGGCACAGGGTTTAGGGAACTATGGCTACACCTTC. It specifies CASSLAQGLGNYGYTF.

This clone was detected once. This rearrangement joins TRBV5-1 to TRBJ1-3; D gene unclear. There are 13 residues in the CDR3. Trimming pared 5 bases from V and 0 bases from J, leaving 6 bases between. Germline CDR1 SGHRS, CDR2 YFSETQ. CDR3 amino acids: CASRSNSGNTIYF. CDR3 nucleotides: TGCGCCAGCAGGTCTAACTCTGGAAACACCATATATTTT.

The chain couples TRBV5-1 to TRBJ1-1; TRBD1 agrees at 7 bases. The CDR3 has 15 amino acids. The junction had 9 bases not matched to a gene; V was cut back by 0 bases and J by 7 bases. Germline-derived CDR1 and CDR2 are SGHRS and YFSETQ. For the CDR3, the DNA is TGCGCCAGCAGCTTGGCACTCACAGGGGTGAGTGAAGCTTTCTTT. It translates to CASSLALTGVSEAFF.

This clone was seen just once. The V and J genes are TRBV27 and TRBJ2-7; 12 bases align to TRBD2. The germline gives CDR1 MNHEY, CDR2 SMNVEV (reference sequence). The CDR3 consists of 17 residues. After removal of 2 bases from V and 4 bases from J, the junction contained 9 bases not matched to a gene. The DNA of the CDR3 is TGTGCCAGCAGTTTAAGTGGACTAGCGGGAAGTTTATACGAGCAGTACTTC. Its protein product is CASSLSGLAGSLYEQYF.

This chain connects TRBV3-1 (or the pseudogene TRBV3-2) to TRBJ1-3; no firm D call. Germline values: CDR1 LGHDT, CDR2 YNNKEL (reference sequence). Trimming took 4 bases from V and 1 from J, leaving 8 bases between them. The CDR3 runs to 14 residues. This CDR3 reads CASSLTESGNTIYF. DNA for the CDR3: TGTGCCAGCAGCCTAACAGAATCTGGAAACACCATATATTTT.

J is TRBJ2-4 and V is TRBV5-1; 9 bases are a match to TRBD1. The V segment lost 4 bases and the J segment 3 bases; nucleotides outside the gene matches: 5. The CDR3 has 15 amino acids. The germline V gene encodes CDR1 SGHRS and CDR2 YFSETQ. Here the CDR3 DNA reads TGCGCCAGCAGCCCGGGACAGGGTTACAAAAACATTCAGTACTTC. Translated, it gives CASSPGQGYKNIQYF.

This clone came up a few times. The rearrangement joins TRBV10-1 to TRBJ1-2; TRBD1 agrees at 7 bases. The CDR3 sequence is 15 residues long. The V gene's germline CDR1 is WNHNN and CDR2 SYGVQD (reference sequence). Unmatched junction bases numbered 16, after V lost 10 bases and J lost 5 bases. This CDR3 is CAIPGQSWRRYGYTF. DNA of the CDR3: TGCGCCATTCCGGGACAGTCTTGGCGAAGATATGGCTACACCTTC.

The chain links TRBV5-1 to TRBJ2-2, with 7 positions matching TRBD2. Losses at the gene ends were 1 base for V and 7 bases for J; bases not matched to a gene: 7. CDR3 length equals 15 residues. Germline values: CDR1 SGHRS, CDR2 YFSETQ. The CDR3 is CASSLSFGGIGELFF. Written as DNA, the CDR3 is TGCGCCAGCAGCTTGAGCTTCGGGGGGATCGGGGAGCTGTTTTTT.